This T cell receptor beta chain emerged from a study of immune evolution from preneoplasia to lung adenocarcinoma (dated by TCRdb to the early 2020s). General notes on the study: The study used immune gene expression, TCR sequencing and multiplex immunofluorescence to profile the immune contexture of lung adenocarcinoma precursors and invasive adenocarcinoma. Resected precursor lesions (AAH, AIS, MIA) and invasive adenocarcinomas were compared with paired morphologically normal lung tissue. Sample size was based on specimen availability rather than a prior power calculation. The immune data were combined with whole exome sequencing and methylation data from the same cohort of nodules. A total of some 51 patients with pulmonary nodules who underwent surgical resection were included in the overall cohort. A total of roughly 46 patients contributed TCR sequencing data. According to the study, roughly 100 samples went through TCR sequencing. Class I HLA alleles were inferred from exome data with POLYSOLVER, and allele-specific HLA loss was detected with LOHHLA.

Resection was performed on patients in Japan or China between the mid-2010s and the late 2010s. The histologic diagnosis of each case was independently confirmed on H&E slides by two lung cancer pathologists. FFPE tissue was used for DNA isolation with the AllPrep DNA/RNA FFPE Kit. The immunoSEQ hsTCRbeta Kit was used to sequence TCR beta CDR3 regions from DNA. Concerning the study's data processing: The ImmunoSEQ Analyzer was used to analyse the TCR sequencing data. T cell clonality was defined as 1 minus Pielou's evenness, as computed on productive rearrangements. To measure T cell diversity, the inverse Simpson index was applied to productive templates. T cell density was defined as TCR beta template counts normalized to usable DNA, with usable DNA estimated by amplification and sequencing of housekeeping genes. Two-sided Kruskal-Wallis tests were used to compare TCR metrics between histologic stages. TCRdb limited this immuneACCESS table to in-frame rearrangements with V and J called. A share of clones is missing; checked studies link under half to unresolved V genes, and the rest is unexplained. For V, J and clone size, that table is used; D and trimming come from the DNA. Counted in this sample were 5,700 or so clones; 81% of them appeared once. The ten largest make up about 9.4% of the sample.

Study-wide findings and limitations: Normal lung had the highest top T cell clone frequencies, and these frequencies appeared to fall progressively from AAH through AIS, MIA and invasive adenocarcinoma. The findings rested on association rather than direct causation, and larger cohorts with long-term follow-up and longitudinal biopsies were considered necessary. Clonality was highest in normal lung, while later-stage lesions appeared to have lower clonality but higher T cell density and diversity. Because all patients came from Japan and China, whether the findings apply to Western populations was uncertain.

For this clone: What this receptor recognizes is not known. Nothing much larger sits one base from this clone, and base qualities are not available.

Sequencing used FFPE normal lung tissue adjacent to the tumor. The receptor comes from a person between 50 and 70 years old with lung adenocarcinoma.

CDR3 protein: CSVASDSSTFF. The nucleotides read TGCAGCGTTGCCTCCGACTCGTCGACTTTCTTT. The chain joins TRBV29-1 to TRBJ1-1, with no confident D gene call. There are 11 amino acids in the CDR3, from cysteine to phenylalanine inclusive. Here the CDR3 DNA is all that survives: 33 bases in frame from base 1. Between the V and J ends, shortened by 4 bases and 12 bases respectively, the junction contains 15 bases. From a lookup of the germline V gene, CDR1 and CDR2 are SQVTM and ANQGSEA.